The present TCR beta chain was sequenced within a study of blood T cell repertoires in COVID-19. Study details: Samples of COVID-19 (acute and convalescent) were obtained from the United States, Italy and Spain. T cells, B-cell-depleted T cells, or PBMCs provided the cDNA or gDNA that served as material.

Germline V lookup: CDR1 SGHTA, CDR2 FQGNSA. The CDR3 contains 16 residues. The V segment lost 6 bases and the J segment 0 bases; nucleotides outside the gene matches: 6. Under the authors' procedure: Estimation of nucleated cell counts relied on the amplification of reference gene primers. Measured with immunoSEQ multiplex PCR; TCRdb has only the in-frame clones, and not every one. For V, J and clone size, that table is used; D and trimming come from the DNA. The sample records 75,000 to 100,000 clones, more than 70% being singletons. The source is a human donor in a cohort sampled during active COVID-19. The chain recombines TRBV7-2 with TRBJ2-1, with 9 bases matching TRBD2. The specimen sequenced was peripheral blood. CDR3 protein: CASRYRSGSSYNEQFF. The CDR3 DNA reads TGTGCCAGCAGGTACCGTAGCGGGAGCTCCTACAATGAGCAGTTCTTC.